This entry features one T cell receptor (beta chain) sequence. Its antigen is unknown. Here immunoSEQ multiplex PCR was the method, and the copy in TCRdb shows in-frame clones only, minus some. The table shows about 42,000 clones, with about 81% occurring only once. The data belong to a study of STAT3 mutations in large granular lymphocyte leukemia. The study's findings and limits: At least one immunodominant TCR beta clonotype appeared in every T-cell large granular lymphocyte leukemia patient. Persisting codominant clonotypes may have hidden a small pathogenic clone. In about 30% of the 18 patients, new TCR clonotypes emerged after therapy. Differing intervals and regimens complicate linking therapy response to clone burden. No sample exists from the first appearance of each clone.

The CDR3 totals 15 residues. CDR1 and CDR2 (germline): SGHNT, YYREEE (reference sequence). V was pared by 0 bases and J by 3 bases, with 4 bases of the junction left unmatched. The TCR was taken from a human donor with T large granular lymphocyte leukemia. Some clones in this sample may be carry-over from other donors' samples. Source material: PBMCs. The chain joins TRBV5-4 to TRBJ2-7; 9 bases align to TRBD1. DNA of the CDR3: TGTGCCAGCAGCTTGGGCGGGACAGGGTTCTACGAGCAGTACTTC. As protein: CASSLGGTGFYEQYF.